Listed below are T cell receptor beta chains from one sample, sequenced in a study of cytomegalovirus exposure and HLA in healthy donors. The data were produced by immunoSEQ multiplex PCR, yet TCRdb's version contains in-frame clones alone and is incomplete. Of some 150,000 clones listed, 72% are singletons. The material sequenced was PBMCs. These receptors all come from a human donor in good health. Each CDR3 is given with its conserved first and last residue.

J: TRBJ1-2
V: TRBV27
CDR3: CASSSTPRQGPNYGYTF

J: TRBJ2-3
V: TRBV7-3
CDR3: CASSPAFTDTQYF

J: TRBJ1-1
V: TRBV27
CDR3: CASRPMQGSTEAFF

J: TRBJ2-3
V: TRBV4-1
CDR3: CASSQYPGGADTQYF

J: -
V: TRBV5-4
CDR3: CASSSQGIMYEQYF

J: TRBJ2-5
V: TRBV9
CDR3: CASSVDMSRGETQYF

J: TRBJ2-3
V: TRBV19
CDR3: CASSIGRGGGGSLVDTQYF

J: TRBJ1-5
V: TRBV6-1
CDR3: CASSEGGDSNQPQHF

J: TRBJ2-6
V: TRBV21-1
CDR3: CASSKRGAPSSGANVLTF

J: TRBJ2-1
V: TRBV4-3
CDR3: CASSPYFGQGVNNEQFF

J: TRBJ2-5
V: TRBV5-4
CDR3: CASSPERQGGRETQYF

J: TRBJ2-7
V: TRBV4-1
CDR3: CASSQDIAPSSGGAEQYF

J: TRBJ2-7
V: TRBV21-1
CDR3: CASSTLVTGSRNEQYF

J: TRBJ1-3
V: TRBV7-2
CDR3: CASSSTGISGNTIYF

J: TRBJ1-6
V: TRBV7-9
CDR3: CASSLAGGHNSPLHF

J: TRBJ2-5
V: TRBV6-1
CDR3: CASSESPRGKQYF

J: TRBJ2-1
V: TRBV21-1
CDR3: CASSKRRLERGGYNEQFF

J: TRBJ1-1
V: TRBV5-1
CDR3: CASSLRGGTEAFF

J: TRBJ1-5
V: TRBV4-1
CDR3: CASSQDGGWPQHF